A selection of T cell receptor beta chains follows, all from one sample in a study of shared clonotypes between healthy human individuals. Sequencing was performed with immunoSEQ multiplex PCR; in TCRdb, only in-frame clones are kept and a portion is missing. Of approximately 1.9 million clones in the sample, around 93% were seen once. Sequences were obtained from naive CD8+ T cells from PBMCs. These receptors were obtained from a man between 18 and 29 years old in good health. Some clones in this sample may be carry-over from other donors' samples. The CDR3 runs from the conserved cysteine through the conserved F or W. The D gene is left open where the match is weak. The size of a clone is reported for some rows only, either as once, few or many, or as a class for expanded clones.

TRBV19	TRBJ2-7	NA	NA	CASSIGPRGYEQYF	TGTGCCAGTAGTATAGGGCCCCGGGGCTACGAGCAGTACTTC
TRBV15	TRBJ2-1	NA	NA	CATSRAPPLASNEQFF	TGTGCCACCAGCAGAGCTCCACCCCTAGCGTCCAATGAGCAGTTCTTC
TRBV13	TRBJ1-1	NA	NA	CASSLGRSYTEAFF	TGTGCCAGCAGCTTAGGGCGCAGTTACACTGAAGCTTTCTTT
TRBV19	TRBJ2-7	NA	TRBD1	CASSRDSFYEQYF	TGTGCCAGTAGTAGGGACAGTTTCTACGAGCAGTACTTC
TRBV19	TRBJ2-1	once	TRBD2	CASQREGYNEQFF	TGTGCCAGTCAGCGGGAGGGTTACAATGAGCAGTTCTTC
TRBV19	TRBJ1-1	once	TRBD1	CASSMGTGYFVEAFF	TGTGCCAGTAGTATGGGGACAGGGTACTTTGTTGAAGCTTTCTTT
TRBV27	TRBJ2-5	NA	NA	CASSLSVQETQYF	TGTGCCAGCAGTTTGAGCGTTCAAGAGACCCAGTACTTC
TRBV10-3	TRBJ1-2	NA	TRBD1	CAISGWTGENYGYTF	TGTGCCATCAGTGGCTGGACAGGGGAAAACTATGGCTACACCTTC
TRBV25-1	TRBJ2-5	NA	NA	CATSFGETQYF	TGTGCCACCTCGTTCGGGGAGACCCAGTACTTC
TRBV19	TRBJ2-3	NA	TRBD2	CASNIAGAIDTQYF	TGTGCCAGTAACATAGCGGGAGCCATAGATACGCAGTATTTT
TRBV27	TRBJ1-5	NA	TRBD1	CASRPDRGLNQPQHF	TGTGCCAGCAGACCCGACAGGGGCCTAAATCAGCCCCAGCATTTT
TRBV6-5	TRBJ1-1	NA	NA	CASSYVRATEAFF	TGTGCCAGCAGTTACGTCAGGGCGACTGAAGCTTTCTTT
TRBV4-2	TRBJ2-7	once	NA	CASSQDGPGEQYF	TGTGCCAGCAGCCAAGATGGGCCCGGCGAGCAGTACTTC
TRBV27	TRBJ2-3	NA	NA	CASSFVRGLTDTQYF	TGTGCCAGCAGTTTTGTGCGGGGCCTCACAGATACGCAGTATTTT
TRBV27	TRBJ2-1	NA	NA	CATRTGTSYNEQFF	TGTGCCACCAGAACCGGGACGAGCTACAATGAGCAGTTCTTC
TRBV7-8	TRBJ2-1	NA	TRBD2	CASSYPTSRGEQFF	TGTGCCAGCAGCTACCCGACTAGCCGGGGTGAGCAGTTCTTC